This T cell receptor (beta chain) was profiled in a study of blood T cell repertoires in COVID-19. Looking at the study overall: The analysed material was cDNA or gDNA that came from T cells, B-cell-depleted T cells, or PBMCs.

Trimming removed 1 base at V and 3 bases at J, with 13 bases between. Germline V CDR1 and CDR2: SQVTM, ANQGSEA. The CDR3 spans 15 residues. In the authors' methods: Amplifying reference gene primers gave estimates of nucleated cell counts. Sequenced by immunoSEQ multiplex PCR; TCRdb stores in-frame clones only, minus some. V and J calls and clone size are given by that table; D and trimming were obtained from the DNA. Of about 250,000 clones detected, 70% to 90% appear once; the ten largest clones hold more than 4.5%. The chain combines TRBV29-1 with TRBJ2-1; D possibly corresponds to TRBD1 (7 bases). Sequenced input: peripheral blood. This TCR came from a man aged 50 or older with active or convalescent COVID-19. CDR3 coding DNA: TGCAGCGTTGAAGGGGGCAGGGGGGACTACAATGAGCAGTTCTTC. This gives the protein CSVEGGRGDYNEQFF.